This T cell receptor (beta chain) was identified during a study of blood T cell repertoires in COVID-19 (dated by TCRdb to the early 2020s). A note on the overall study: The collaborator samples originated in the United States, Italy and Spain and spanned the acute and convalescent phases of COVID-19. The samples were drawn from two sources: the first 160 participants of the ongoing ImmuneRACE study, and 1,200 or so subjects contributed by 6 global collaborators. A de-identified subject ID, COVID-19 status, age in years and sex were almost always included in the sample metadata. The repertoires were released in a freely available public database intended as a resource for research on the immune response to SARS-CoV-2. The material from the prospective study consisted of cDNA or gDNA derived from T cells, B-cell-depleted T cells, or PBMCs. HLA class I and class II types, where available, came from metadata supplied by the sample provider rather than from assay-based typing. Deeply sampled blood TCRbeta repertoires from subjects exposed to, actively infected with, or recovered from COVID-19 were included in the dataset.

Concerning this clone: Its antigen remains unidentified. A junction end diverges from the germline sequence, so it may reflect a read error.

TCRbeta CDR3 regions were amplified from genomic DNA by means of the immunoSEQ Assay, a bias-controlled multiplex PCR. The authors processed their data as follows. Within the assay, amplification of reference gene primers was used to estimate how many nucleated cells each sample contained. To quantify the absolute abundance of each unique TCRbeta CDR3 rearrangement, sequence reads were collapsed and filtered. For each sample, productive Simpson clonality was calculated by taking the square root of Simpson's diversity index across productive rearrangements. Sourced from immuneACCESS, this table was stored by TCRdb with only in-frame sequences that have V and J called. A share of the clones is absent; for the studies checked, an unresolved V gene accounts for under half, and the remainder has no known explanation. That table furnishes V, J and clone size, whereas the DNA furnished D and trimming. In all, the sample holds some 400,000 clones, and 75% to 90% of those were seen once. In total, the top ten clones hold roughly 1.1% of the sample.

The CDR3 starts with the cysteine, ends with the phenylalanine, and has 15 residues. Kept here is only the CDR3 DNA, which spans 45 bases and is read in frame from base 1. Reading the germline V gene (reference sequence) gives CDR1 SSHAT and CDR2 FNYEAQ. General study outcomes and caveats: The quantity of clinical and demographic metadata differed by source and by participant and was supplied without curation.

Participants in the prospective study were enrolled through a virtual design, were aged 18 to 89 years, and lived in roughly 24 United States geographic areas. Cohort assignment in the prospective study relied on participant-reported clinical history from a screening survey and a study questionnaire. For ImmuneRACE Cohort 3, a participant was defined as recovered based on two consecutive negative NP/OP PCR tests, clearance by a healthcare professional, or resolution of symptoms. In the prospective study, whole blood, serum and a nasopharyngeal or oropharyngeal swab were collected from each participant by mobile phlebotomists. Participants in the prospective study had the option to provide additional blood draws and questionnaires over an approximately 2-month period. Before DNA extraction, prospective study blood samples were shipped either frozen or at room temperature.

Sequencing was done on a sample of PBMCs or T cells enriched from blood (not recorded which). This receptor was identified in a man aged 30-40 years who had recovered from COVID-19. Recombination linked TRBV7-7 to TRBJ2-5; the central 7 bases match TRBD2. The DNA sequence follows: TGTGCTAGCAGCCCAGGTAGCGGGCCCCAAGAGACCCAGTACTTC. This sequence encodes CASSPGSGPQETQYF. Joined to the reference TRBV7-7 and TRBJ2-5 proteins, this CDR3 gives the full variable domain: GAGVSQSPRYKVTKRGQDVTLRCDPISSHATLYWYQQALGQGPEFLTYFNYEAQPDKSGLPSDRFSAERPEGSISTLTIQRTEQRDSAMYRCASSPGSGPQETQYFGPGTRLLVL.